The next 6 T cell receptor beta chains were all read from a single sample in a study of blood T cell repertoires in COVID-19. Measured with immunoSEQ multiplex PCR; TCRdb has only the in-frame clones, and not every one. This table has 200,000 to 250,000 clones, roughly 85% appearing once. Specimen: PBMCs or T cells enriched from blood (not recorded which). The source is a woman aged 45-65 years who had been exposed to COVID-19.

The chain carries TRBV7-2 and TRBJ1-2; D is unresolved. V shed 4 bases and J shed 6 bases, with 12 bases lying between them. Per germline, CDR1 SGHTA and CDR2 FQGNSA. This CDR3 has 13 amino acids. The CDR3 here is CASSWRFGDGYTF. CDR3 bases: TGTGCCAGCAGCTGGCGGTTCGGAGATGGCTACACCTTC. Combining the CDR3 with reference TRBV7-2 and TRBJ1-2 gives the whole variable domain GAGVSQSPSNKVTEKGKDVELRCDPISGHTALYWYRQSLGQGLEFLIYFQGNSAPDKSGLPSDRFSAERTGGSVSTLTIQRTQQEDSAVYLCASSWRFGDGYTFGSGTRLTVV.

This sequence joins TRBV7-2 and TRBJ2-2, with D uncertain. V was clipped by 3 bases and J by 4 bases, with 9 bases between them. The length of the CDR3 is 14 residues. Germline values: CDR1 SGHTA, CDR2 FQGNSA. CDR3 bases: TGTGCCAGCAGCTTTCGAGGCTTCACCGGGGAGCTGTTTTTT. It translates to CASSFRGFTGELFF.

The chain carries TRBV7-2 and TRBJ2-5; TRBD2 matches at 10 bases. This CDR3 region has 15 residues. From germline, CDR1 is SGHTA and CDR2 FQGNSA. V lost 0 bases and J lost 5; bases outside the gene matches: 3. This chain's CDR3 is CASSLATAGGETQYF. In DNA, the CDR3 is TGTGCCAGCAGCTTAGCCACAGCGGGAGGGGAGACCCAGTACTTC.

The rearrangement joins TRBV19 to TRBJ1-1; D is perhaps TRBD1 (5 bases). This CDR3 spans 16 amino acids. From germline, CDR1 is LNHDA and CDR2 SQIVND (reference sequence). The V and J ends lost 6 bases and 2 bases respectively, with 19 bases between them. This chain's CDR3 is CASRPKIGASNTEAFF. CDR3 nucleotide sequence: TGTGCCAGTAGGCCTAAGATAGGGGCCAGTAACACTGAAGCTTTCTTT.

The chain uses TRBV6-2 or TRBV6-3 and TRBJ1-2; unclear D gene. Germline CDR1 and CDR2: MNHEY and SVGEGT. This CDR3 spans 18 amino acids. Trimming stripped 2 bases from V and 6 bases from J, with 25 bases between. This chain's CDR3 is CASSYRTAAGGGEDGYTF. CDR3 coding DNA: TGTGCCAGCAGTTACAGGACGGCGGCAGGAGGAGGTGAGGATGGCTACACCTTC.

The chain couples TRBV5-4 to TRBJ2-5; unclear D gene. Between the trimmed V and J ends, which lost 4 bases and 0 bases, there was a span of 7 bases. The CDR3 runs to 13 residues. The V gene's germline CDR1 is SGHNT and CDR2 YYREEE (reference sequence). CDR3 bases: TGTGCCAGCAGCAATGACTACCAAGAGACCCAGTACTTC. It translates to CASSNDYQETQYF. The variable domain in full, completed from reference TRBV5-4 and TRBJ2-5, reads ETGVTQSPTHLIKTRGQQVTLRCSSQSGHNTVSWYQQALGQGPQFIFQYYREEENGRGNFPPRFSGLQFPNYSSELNVNALELDDSALYLCASSNDYQETQYFGPGTRLLVL.